The sample holds a few counts of the clone carrying this T cell receptor beta chain. Its target is unknown. The data were taken from a study of T cells in Graves' hyperthyroidism and ophthalmopathy. On the study more broadly: It was at initial diagnosis, before any treatment, that peripheral blood was collected. Findings and limits, study-wide: The blood repertoire included most of the expanded thyroid clonotypes above 0.001.

Looked up from germline, CDR1 is LGHDT and CDR2 is YNNKEL (reference sequence). V was pared by 1 base and J by 1 base, with 17 bases between. This CDR3 is built from 17 residues. TCR beta CDR3 regions were amplified from RNA transcripts. Using the HTBI primer set, a first-round RT-PCR was run on the TCR CDR3. TCRdb ran MiXCR on the multiplex PCR reads and lists one entry per CDR3 protein. Altogether 600,000 to 700,000 distinct CDR3 sequences are present, 14% to 15% being singletons, with the ten largest covering 4% to 5.5%. A NOSPECS grade of at least 4, a Clinical Activity Score of at least 3 and duration under 3 months were recorded in ophthalmopathy patients.

The rearrangement links TRBV3-1 to TRBJ2-7; a weak D match, TRBD2 (6 bases). The TCR originated in a woman in her 40s with Graves' ophthalmopathy. The source material was blood. The CDR3 DNA reads as TGTGCCAGCAGCCAAGGTGGACTACTTTTCCGATCCTACGAGCAGTACTTC. This sequence encodes CASSQGGLLFRSYEQYF.